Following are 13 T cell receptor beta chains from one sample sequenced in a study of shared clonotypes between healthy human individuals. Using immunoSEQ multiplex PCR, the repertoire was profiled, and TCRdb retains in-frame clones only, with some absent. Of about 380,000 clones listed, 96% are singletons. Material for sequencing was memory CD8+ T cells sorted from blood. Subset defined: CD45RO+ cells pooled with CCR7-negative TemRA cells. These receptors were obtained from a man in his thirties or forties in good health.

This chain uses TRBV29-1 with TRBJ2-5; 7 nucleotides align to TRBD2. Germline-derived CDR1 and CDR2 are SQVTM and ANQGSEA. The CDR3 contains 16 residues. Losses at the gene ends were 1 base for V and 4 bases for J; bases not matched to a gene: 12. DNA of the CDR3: TGCAGCGTTGAAGGGGCAGGGACTAATCGGGTAGAGACCCAGTACTTC. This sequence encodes CSVEGAGTNRVETQYF.

CDR3 amino acids: CAWSVSTGGGYTF. The CDR3 DNA is TGTGCCTGGAGTGTCAGCACTGGGGGGGGCTACACCTTC. This chain connects TRBV30 to TRBJ1-2, with D possibly TRBD1 on 5 matching bases. Germline CDR1 and CDR2: GTSNPN and SVGIG (reference sequence). The CDR3 is 13 residues long. V lost 0 bases and J 8 bases, leaving 13 bases between the germline ends. The full variable domain, completed using reference TRBV30 and TRBJ1-2, is SQTIHQWPATLVQPVGSPLSLECTVEGTSNPNLYWYRQAAGRGLQLLFYSVGIGQISSEVPQNLSASRPQDRQFILSSKKLLLSDSGFYLCAWSVSTGGGYTFGSGTRLTVV.

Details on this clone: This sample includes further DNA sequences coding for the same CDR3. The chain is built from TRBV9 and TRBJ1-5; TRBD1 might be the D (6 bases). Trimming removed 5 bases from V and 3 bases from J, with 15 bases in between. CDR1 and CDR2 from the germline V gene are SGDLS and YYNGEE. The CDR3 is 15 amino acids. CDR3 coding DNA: TGTGCCAGCAGTCCCCACACAGGGACCAATCAGCCCCAGCATTTT. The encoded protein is CASSPHTGTNQPQHF. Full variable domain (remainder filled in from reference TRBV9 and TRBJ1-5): DSGVTQTPKHLITATGQRVTLRCSPRSGDLSVYWYQQSLDQGLQFLIQYYNGEERAKGNILERFSAQQFPDLHSELNLSSLELGDSALYFCASSPHTGTNQPQHFGDGTRLSIL.

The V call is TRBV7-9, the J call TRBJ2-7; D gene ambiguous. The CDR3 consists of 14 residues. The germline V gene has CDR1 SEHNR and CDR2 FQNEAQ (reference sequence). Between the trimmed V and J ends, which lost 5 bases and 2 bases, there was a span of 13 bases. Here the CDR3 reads CASSKSITTYEQYF. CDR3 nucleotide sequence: TGTGCCAGCAGCAAATCCATAACTACCTACGAGCAGTACTTC.

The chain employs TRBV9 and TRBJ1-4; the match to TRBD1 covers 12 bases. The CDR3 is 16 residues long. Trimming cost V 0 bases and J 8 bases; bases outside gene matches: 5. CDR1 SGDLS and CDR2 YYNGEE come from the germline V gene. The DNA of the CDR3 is TGTGCCAGCAGCGTAGGGATTGGGACAGGGGGCGAAAAACTGTTTTTT. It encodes CASSVGIGTGGEKLFF.

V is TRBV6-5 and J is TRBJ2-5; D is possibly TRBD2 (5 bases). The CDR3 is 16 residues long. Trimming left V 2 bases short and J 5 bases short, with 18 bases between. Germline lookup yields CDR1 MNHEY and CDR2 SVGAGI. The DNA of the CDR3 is TGTGCCAGCAGTTACCGAGGGAGCTACCCGGGGGAGACCCAGTACTTC. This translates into CASSYRGSYPGETQYF.

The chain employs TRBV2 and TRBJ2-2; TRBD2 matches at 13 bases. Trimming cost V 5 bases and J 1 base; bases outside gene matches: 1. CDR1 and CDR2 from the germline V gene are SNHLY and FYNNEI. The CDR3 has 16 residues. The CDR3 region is CASSWTSGGNTGELFF. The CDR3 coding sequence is TGTGCCAGCAGTTGGACTAGCGGGGGGAACACCGGGGAGCTGTTTTTT.

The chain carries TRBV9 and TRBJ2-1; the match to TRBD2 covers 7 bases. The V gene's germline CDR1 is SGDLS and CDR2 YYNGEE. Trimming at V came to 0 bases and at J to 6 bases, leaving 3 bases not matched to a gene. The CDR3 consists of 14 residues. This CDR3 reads CASSVVTSVNEQFF. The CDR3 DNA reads TGTGCCAGCAGCGTAGTTACTAGCGTCAATGAGCAGTTCTTC. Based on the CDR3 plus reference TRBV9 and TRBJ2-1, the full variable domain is DSGVTQTPKHLITATGQRVTLRCSPRSGDLSVYWYQQSLDQGLQFLIQYYNGEERAKGNILERFSAQQFPDLHSELNLSSLELGDSALYFCASSVVTSVNEQFFGPGTRLTVL.

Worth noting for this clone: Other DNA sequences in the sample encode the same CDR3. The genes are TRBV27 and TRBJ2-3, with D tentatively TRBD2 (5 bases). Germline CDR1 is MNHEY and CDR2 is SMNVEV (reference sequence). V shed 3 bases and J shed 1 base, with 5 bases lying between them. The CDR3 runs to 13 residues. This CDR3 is CASSLRGTDTQYF. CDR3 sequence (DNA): TGTGCCAGCAGTTTGAGGGGCACAGATACGCAGTATTTT.

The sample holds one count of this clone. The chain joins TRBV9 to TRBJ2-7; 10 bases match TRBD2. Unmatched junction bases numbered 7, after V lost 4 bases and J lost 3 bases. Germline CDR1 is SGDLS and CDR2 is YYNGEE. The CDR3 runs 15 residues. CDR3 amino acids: CASSKGTSENYEQYF. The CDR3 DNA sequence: TGTGCCAGCAGCAAAGGGACTAGCGAAAACTACGAGCAGTACTTC.

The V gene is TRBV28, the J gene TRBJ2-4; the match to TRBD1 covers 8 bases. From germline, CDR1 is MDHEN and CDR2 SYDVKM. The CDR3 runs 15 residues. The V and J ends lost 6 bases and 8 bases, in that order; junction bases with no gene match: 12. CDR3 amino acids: CASSPLQGAVDIQYF. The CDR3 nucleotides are TGTGCCAGCAGCCCACTCCAGGGGGCGGTGGACATTCAGTACTTC.

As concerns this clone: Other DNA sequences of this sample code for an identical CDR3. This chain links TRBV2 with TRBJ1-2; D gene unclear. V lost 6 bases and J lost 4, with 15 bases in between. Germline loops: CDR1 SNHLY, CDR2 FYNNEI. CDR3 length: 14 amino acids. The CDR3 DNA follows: TGTGCCAGCAGCCTCCGGAAAGGGAGCTATGGCTACACCTTC. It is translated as CASSLRKGSYGYTF.

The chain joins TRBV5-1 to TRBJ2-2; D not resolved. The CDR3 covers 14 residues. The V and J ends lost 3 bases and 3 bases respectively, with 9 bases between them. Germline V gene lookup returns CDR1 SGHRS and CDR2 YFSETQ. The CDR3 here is CASSSSLDTGELFF. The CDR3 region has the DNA TGCGCCAGCAGCTCCTCTCTCGACACCGGGGAGCTGTTTTTT.